The next 22 T cell receptor beta chains were all read from a single sample in a study of blood T cell repertoires in COVID-19. Measured with immunoSEQ multiplex PCR; TCRdb has only the in-frame clones, and not every one. The table has about 100,000 clones, around 89% seen once. The sample comprised peripheral blood. The receptor set was obtained from a woman aged 80 or over with acute or convalescent COVID-19.

The sample holds one count of this clone. V usage is TRBV11-1 and J usage is TRBJ2-7; TRBD1 is a possible D gene (7 bases). Germline V CDR1 and CDR2: SGHAT, FQDESV (reference sequence). V was trimmed by 4 bases and J by 3 bases, leaving 16 bases between them. The CDR3 extends over 15 amino acids. The CDR3 here is CASSYDRAGFYEQYF. In DNA form, the CDR3 reads TGTGCCAGCAGCTACGACAGGGCGGGGTTCTACGAGCAGTACTTC.

J is TRBJ2-1 and V is TRBV10-3, with 14 bases matching TRBD2. The ends lost 7 bases at V and 7 bases at J; junction bases unmatched: 18. There are 19 residues in the CDR3. Germline CDR1 is ENHRY and CDR2 is SYGVKD. The CDR3 loop reads CAIKGGLAGGPRADNEQFF. The DNA for the CDR3 is TGTGCCATCAAGGGAGGACTAGCGGGGGGCCCGAGGGCCGATAATGAGCAGTTCTTC.

This chain joins TRBV28 and TRBJ2-7; 7 bases match TRBD1. V lost 7 bases and J lost 2; bases outside the gene matches: 5. This CDR3 region has 13 residues. CDR1 MDHEN and CDR2 SYDVKM come from the germline V gene. CDR3 sequence (DNA): TGTGCCAGCACCCGGACAGGCCCCTACGAGCAGTACTTC. Translation: CASTRTGPYEQYF. The whole variable domain, filled in from reference TRBV28 and TRBJ2-7, reads DVKVTQSSRYLVKRTGEKVFLECVQDMDHENMFWYRQDPGLGLRLIYFSYDVKMKEKGDIPEGYSVSREKKERFSLILESASTNQTSMYLCASTRTGPYEQYFGPGTRLTVT.

The chain is built from TRBV6-1 and TRBJ1-1; D ambiguous. The CDR3 totals 15 residues. Between the trimmed V and J ends, which lost 1 base and 2 bases, there was a span of 11 bases. Looked up from germline, CDR1 is MNHNS and CDR2 is SASEGT. The CDR3 loop is CASSEGLWSNTEAFF. The CDR3 nucleotides are TGTGCCAGCAGTGAAGGACTTTGGTCTAACACTGAAGCTTTCTTT.

The count of this clone is one. The chain carries TRBV10-3 and TRBJ2-7, with 8 bases that match TRBD1. J gave up 1 base and V 6 bases, and 5 bases lay outside the gene matches. The germline V gene encodes CDR1 ENHRY and CDR2 SYGVKD. The CDR3 totals 14 residues. The CDR3 nucleotides are TGTGCCATCAGGGACAGGGTCTTATCCTACGAGCAGTACTTC. Its translation: CAIRDRVLSYEQYF.

The chain employs TRBV5-4 and TRBJ2-7, with 9 bases matching TRBD1. The CDR3 spans 16 residues. The trim removed 4 bases at V and 2 bases at J, leaving 10 bases unmatched. Germline V gives CDR1 SGHNT, CDR2 YYREEE (reference sequence). CDR3 DNA: TGTGCCAGCAGCACCACAGGGGGCATCATAACCTACGAGCAGTACTTC. Translated, it gives CASSTTGGIITYEQYF.

The chain combines TRBV5-1 with TRBJ1-6; D is possibly TRBD1 (5 bases). V was clipped by 0 bases and J by 10 bases, with 20 bases between them. The V gene's germline CDR1 is SGHRS and CDR2 YFSETQ. The CDR3 loop spans 17 amino acids. CDR3 residues: CASSLAGEQALGSPLHF. DNA for the CDR3: TGCGCCAGCAGCTTGGCCGGAGAACAGGCCCTTGGGTCACCCCTCCACTTT.

The V gene is TRBV6-5, the J gene TRBJ2-2; D gene uncertain. Per the germline V gene, CDR1 is MNHEY and CDR2 is SVGAGI. Trimming shortened V by 10 bases and J by 4 bases, and 10 bases separated the two germline ends. CDR3 length equals 12 residues. CDR3 region: CATRDITGELFF. The DNA for the CDR3 is TGTGCCACCAGAGACATCACCGGGGAGCTGTTTTTT.

This clone was recorded a few times. This rearrangement joins TRBV19 to TRBJ2-7; possible D gene TRBD1, 6 bases. V was shortened by 4 bases and J by 1 base, with 8 bases between the two germline ends. The CDR3 contains 13 residues. Germline CDR1 reads LNHDA; CDR2 reads SQIVND (reference sequence). For the CDR3, the DNA is TGTGCCAGTAGTAGTGGGACATCCTACGAGCAGTACTTC. Translating it yields CASSSGTSYEQYF.

The rearrangement links TRBV5-1 to TRBJ1-2; D may be TRBD1 (5 bases). V shed 4 bases and J shed 1 base, with 8 bases lying between them. The CDR3 loop spans 13 amino acids. CDR1 and CDR2 (germline): SGHRS, YFSETQ. The CDR3 protein is CASSPDNNYGYTF. In DNA, the CDR3 is TGCGCCAGCAGCCCGGACAATAACTATGGCTACACCTTC.

The genes are TRBV18 and TRBJ2-5, with TRBD1 identical over 8 bases. Germline V gene data show CDR1 as KGHSH and CDR2 as LQKENI. The V and J ends lost 3 bases and 5 bases, in that order; junction bases with no gene match: 5. This CDR3 is built from 14 residues. The CDR3 reads CASSPTRDRETQYF. The CDR3 DNA reads TGTGCCAGCTCACCTACGAGGGACAGGGAGACCCAGTACTTC.

Only one count was recorded for this clone. The J gene is TRBJ1-2, the V gene TRBV30; TRBD1 matches at 7 bases. V lost 1 base and J lost 8; bases outside the gene matches: 7. This CDR3 contains 13 residues. Germline loops: CDR1 GTSNPN, CDR2 SVGIG (reference sequence). CDR3 region: CAWSAQGGGGYTF. CDR3 coding DNA: TGTGCCTGGAGTGCCCAGGGGGGAGGCGGCTACACCTTC.

The chain combines TRBV20-1 with TRBJ1-1; D unclear. CDR3 length: 11 amino acids. V lost 6 bases, J lost 8 bases, and 13 bases lay in between. Germline V lookup: CDR1 DFQATT, CDR2 SNEGSKA (reference sequence). The CDR3 DNA is TGCAGTGCCCCTATCCGAGGCGAAGCTTTCTTT. Protein product: CSAPIRGEAFF.

CDR3 sequence (DNA): TGTGCCAGCAGCGTAGGGGCAGGGACTGGAAACACCATATATTTT. As protein: CASSVGAGTGNTIYF. The chain is built from TRBV9 and TRBJ1-3, with D perhaps matching TRBD1 (5 bases). CDR3 length equals 15 residues. Germline values: CDR1 SGDLS, CDR2 YYNGEE. The ends were cut back, 0 bases at V and 2 bases at J, with 9 bases in the middle.

The chain uses TRBV28 and TRBJ2-1; 8 bases map to TRBD2. Germline CDR1 reads MDHEN; CDR2 reads SYDVKM. This CDR3 spans 16 amino acids. Trimming removed 2 bases from V and 1 base from J; junction bases left unmatched: 4. The CDR3 DNA reads as TGTGCCAGCAGTTTAGCGGGGGGCCCTTCCTACAATGAGCAGTTCTTC. Translated, it gives CASSLAGGPSYNEQFF. Full variable domain (remainder filled in from reference TRBV28 and TRBJ2-1): DVKVTQSSRYLVKRTGEKVFLECVQDMDHENMFWYRQDPGLGLRLIYFSYDVKMKEKGDIPEGYSVSREKKERFSLILESASTNQTSMYLCASSLAGGPSYNEQFFGPGTRLTVL.

This chain uses TRBV18 with TRBJ2-7; TRBD1 matches at 7 bases. The V and J ends lost 3 bases and 0 bases, in that order; junction bases with no gene match: 2. Germline V gene sequence: CDR1 KGHSH, CDR2 LQKENI. The CDR3 has 14 residues. The CDR3 DNA is TGTGCCAGCTCACCGAGGGACAGCTCCTACGAGCAGTACTTC. Translated: CASSPRDSSYEQYF.

This chain links TRBV5-5 with TRBJ2-7; a possible D gene is TRBD1 (6 bases). This CDR3 contains 15 residues. CDR1 is SGHKS and CDR2 is YYEKEE in the germline V gene (reference sequence). V was shortened by 2 bases and J by 4 bases, with 16 bases between the two germline ends. CDR3 nucleotide sequence: TGTGCCAGCAGCTTCGCCGAAAGGGGGTTTTACGAGCAGTACTTC. Its translation is CASSFAERGFYEQYF.

The chain is built from TRBV6-2 or TRBV6-3 and TRBJ1-5; unclear D gene. The CDR3 is 19 residues long. V was clipped by 2 bases and J by 0 bases, with 20 bases between them. Germline V gene data show CDR1 as MNHEY and CDR2 as SVGEGT. CDR3 in amino acids: CASSYQRRTELYSNQPQHF. DNA for the CDR3: TGTGCCAGCAGTTACCAGCGGAGGACCGAACTCTATAGCAATCAGCCCCAGCATTTT.

The gene calls are TRBV29-1 and TRBJ2-7; D is possibly TRBD2 (5 bases). In germline, CDR1 is SQVTM, CDR2 ANQGSEA. V was cut by 3 bases and J by 3 bases, with 18 bases left in between. This CDR3 contains 15 residues. The chain's CDR3 is CSVEGRLDGIYEQYF. The CDR3 DNA sequence: TGCAGCGTTGAGGGGAGATTGGACGGCATCTACGAGCAGTACTTC.

This chain joins TRBV2 and TRBJ2-2; D is uncertain. Germline-derived CDR1 and CDR2 are SNHLY and FYNNEI. The CDR3 extends over 13 amino acids. Trimming removed 2 bases from V and 5 bases from J, with 6 bases in between. CDR3 protein: CASSEWATGELFF. DNA of the CDR3: TGTGCCAGCAGTGAATGGGCTACCGGGGAGCTGTTTTTT. Looking up the rest from reference TRBV2 and TRBJ2-2 gives the full variable domain: EPEVTQTPSHQVTQMGQEVILRCVPISNHLYFYWYRQILGQKVEFLVSFYNNEISEKSEIFDDQFSVERPDGSNFTLKIRSTKLEDSAMYFCASSEWATGELFFGEGSRLTVL.

This clone appeared a single time. This sequence joins TRBV5-6 and TRBJ2-7; D perhaps matches TRBD1 (5 bases). Germline CDR1 is SGHDT and CDR2 is YYEEEE. Trimming cost V 4 bases and J 6 bases, with 17 bases left between them. The CDR3 is made up of 14 amino acids. The CDR3 DNA sequence: TGTGCCAGCAGCCTGATAGGACACGTAGCCGAGCAGTACTTC. Protein product: CASSLIGHVAEQYF.

The chain joins TRBV24-1 to TRBJ2-5; maybe TRBD2 (6 bases). CDR3 length: 13 residues. The germline gives CDR1 KGHDR, CDR2 SFDVKD. The ends were cut back, 4 bases at V and 4 bases at J, with 9 bases in the middle. CDR3 region: CATSEVGGETQYF. CDR3 nucleotide sequence: TGTGCCACCAGTGAGGTGGGGGGAGAGACCCAGTACTTC.